A single sample gave rise to the 15 T cell receptor beta chains below, sequenced in a study of blood T cell repertoires in COVID-19. Data came from immunoSEQ multiplex PCR; TCRdb stores just in-frame clones and leaves some out. The sample lists some 55,000 clones; approximately 80% were seen once. The sequencing sample was made of peripheral blood. Receptors were obtained from a man aged 65-85 years with active or convalescent COVID-19.

The V call is TRBV18, the J call TRBJ2-2, with TRBD2 matching 7 bases. The ends lost 1 base at V and 1 base at J; junction bases unmatched: 3. The CDR3 spans 16 residues. Germline V CDR1 and CDR2: KGHSH, LQKENI. CDR3 DNA: TGTGCCAGCTCACCACAAGCTAGCGGGAACACCGGGGAGCTGTTTTTT. Amino acids: CASSPQASGNTGELFF.

The chain links TRBV27 to TRBJ2-1; D not certain. The CDR3 length is 11 residues. The germline gives CDR1 MNHEY, CDR2 SMNVEV (reference sequence). V gave up 6 bases and J gave up 10 bases, with 10 bases separating them. The CDR3 DNA reads TGTGCCAGCAGCGAGACTGGGGAGCAGTTCTTC. This translates into CASSETGEQFF.

The J gene is TRBJ2-3, the V gene TRBV6-5; 9 bases fit TRBD1. The germline CDR1 and CDR2 sequences are MNHEY and SVGAGI. CDR3 length: 15 residues. V was pared by 0 bases and J by 5 bases, with 3 bases of the junction left unmatched. The CDR3 DNA follows: TGTGCCAGCAGTTACTCGAACAGGGGGCGAGATACGCAGTATTTT. It is translated as CASSYSNRGRDTQYF.

The chain recombines TRBV27 with TRBJ1-1; D gene uncertain. This CDR3 is built from 14 residues. CDR1 MNHEY and CDR2 SMNVEV come from the germline V gene (reference sequence). Trimming shortened V by 3 bases and J by 1 base, and 9 bases separated the two germline ends. The CDR3: CASSLGQQNTEAFF. The CDR3, as DNA: TGTGCCAGCAGTTTGGGCCAGCAGAACACTGAAGCTTTCTTT.

This clone was observed once. The chain links TRBV30 to TRBJ2-1, with 8 bases that match TRBD2. The junction had 11 bases not matched to a gene; V was cut back by 4 bases and J by 9 bases. Germline-derived CDR1 and CDR2 are GTSNPN and SVGIG (reference sequence). CDR3 length: 14 amino acids. In DNA, the CDR3 is TGTGCCTGGACAGGGGCAGCGGGAGTGGGTGAGCAGTTCTTC. Translated, it gives CAWTGAAGVGEQFF.

This sequence joins TRBV7-2 and TRBJ1-1, with 9 bases identical to TRBD1. Germline V gene data show CDR1 as SGHTA and CDR2 as FQGNSA. There are 15 residues in the CDR3. V dropped 5 bases and J dropped 5; count of bases not matched to a gene: 9. The CDR3 sequence is CASSPGTGFGTEAFF. The CDR3 DNA reads TGTGCCAGCAGCCCCGGGACAGGGTTTGGAACTGAAGCTTTCTTT.

The chain joins TRBV15 to TRBJ2-1; D is ambiguous. The CDR3 is 16 amino acids. Germline V CDR1 and CDR2: LNHNV, YYDKDF (reference sequence). Deletions cut 3 bases from V and 2 bases from J, with 14 bases between. The CDR3 DNA reads TGTGCCACCAGCAGTGCACACCAACCCGCCTACAATGAGCAGTTCTTC. Translated, it gives CATSSAHQPAYNEQFF.

The chain recombines TRBV15 with TRBJ2-1; 8 bases match TRBD1. V dropped 3 bases and J dropped 12; count of bases not matched to a gene: 7. Germline V CDR1 and CDR2: LNHNV, YYDKDF (reference sequence). This CDR3 contains 13 residues. The CDR3 nucleotides are TGTGCCACCAGCAGGTCACAGGGGGTCGGGCAGTTCTTC. It encodes CATSRSQGVGQFF.

CDR3 sequence (DNA): TGTGCCAGCAGCCCCGGACTACCCCACAATGAGCAGTTCTTC. Its translation: CASSPGLPHNEQFF. The genes are TRBV28 and TRBJ2-1, with D possibly being TRBD2 (6 bases). CDR3 length equals 14 residues. The ends were cut back, 6 bases at V and 5 bases at J, with 14 bases in the middle. Germline lookup yields CDR1 MDHEN and CDR2 SYDVKM. Full variable domain (outside the CDR3, taken from reference TRBV28 and TRBJ2-1): DVKVTQSSRYLVKRTGEKVFLECVQDMDHENMFWYRQDPGLGLRLIYFSYDVKMKEKGDIPEGYSVSREKKERFSLILESASTNQTSMYLCASSPGLPHNEQFFGPGTRLTVL.

The rearrangement joins TRBV6-5 to TRBJ2-7, with 8 bases identical to TRBD1. This CDR3 region has 15 residues. V dropped 5 bases and J dropped 3; count of bases not matched to a gene: 9. In germline, CDR1 is MNHEY, CDR2 SVGAGI. CDR3 coding DNA: TGTGCCAGCAGTCCCGAGGGACAGGCCTTCTACGAGCAGTACTTC. Translation: CASSPEGQAFYEQYF.

There are a few counts of this clone. J is TRBJ2-7 and V is TRBV4-3, with 7 bases that match TRBD2. Trimming removed 1 base from V and 3 bases from J; junction bases left unmatched: 6. This CDR3 is built from 15 residues. The germline V gene encodes CDR1 LGHNA and CDR2 YSLEER. The CDR3 loop is CASSQGRDYFYEQYF. The CDR3 DNA follows: TGCGCCAGCAGCCAAGGAAGGGACTACTTCTACGAGCAGTACTTC.

This clone was observed once. This rearrangement joins TRBV15 to TRBJ2-2, with TRBD1 identical over 9 bases. The germline gives CDR1 LNHNV, CDR2 YYDKDF (reference sequence). The junction had 8 bases not matched to a gene; V was cut back by 0 bases and J by 3 bases. The CDR3 is 18 residues long. In DNA form, the CDR3 reads TGTGCCACCAGCAGAGATTTTAGGGGACAGGGTGACACCGGGGAGCTGTTTTTT. The encoded protein is CATSRDFRGQGDTGELFF. The full variable domain, with the rest looked up from reference TRBV15 and TRBJ2-2, is DAMVIQNPRYQVTQFGKPVTLSCSQTLNHNVMYWYQQKSSQAPKLLFHYYDKDFNNEADTPDNFQSRRPNTSFCFLDIRSPGLGDTAMYLCATSRDFRGQGDTGELFFGEGSRLTVL.

The chain uses TRBV7-2 and TRBJ2-7, with TRBD2 as a possible D gene (5 bases). The CDR3 contains 14 residues. Germline-derived CDR1 and CDR2 are SGHTA and FQGNSA. V was clipped by 5 bases and J by 5 bases, with 16 bases between them. The CDR3 DNA is TGTGCCAGCAGCCCGAGCACTAGGGTCCACGAGCAGTACTTC. Translation: CASSPSTRVHEQYF.

The chain joins TRBV28 to TRBJ2-1; 8 bases are shared with TRBD2. V shed 6 bases and J 9 bases; nucleotides not matched to a gene: 4. Germline V lookup: CDR1 MDHEN, CDR2 SYDVKM. This CDR3 region has 12 residues. CDR3 loop: CASRRGELEQFF. In nucleotides, the CDR3 is TGTGCCAGCAGGCGGGGGGAACTTGAGCAGTTCTTC. The full variable domain, in which reference TRBV28 and TRBJ2-1 provide the parts outside the CDR3, is DVKVTQSSRYLVKRTGEKVFLECVQDMDHENMFWYRQDPGLGLRLIYFSYDVKMKEKGDIPEGYSVSREKKERFSLILESASTNQTSMYLCASRRGELEQFFGPGTRLTVL.

The genes are TRBV7-2 and TRBJ2-1; 11 positions agree with TRBD2. Unmatched junction bases numbered 9, after V lost 1 base and J lost 7 bases. This CDR3 has 17 amino acids. Per the germline V gene, CDR1 is SGHTA and CDR2 is FQGNSA. Written as DNA, the CDR3 is TGTGCCAGCAGCTTAGTTAGGACTAGCGGGTCGCGAAATGAGCAGTTCTTC. This codes for CASSLVRTSGSRNEQFF. Full variable domain (rest looked up from reference TRBV7-2 and TRBJ2-1): GAGVSQSPSNKVTEKGKDVELRCDPISGHTALYWYRQSLGQGLEFLIYFQGNSAPDKSGLPSDRFSAERTGGSVSTLTIQRTQQEDSAVYLCASSLVRTSGSRNEQFFGPGTRLTVL.